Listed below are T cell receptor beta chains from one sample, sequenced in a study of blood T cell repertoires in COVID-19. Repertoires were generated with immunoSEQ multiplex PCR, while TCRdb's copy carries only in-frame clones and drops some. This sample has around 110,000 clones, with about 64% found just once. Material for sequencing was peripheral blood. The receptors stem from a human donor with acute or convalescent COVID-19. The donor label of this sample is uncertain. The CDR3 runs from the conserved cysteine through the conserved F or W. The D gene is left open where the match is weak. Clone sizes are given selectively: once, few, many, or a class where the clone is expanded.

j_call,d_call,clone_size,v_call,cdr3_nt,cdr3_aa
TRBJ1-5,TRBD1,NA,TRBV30,TGTGCCTGGAGTGAGGGACAGGTAAATCAGCCCCAGCATTTT,CAWSEGQVNQPQHF
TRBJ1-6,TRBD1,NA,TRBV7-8,TGTGCCAGCAGCGCCCGGGACAGGGGGCAGGGTTCACCCCTCCACTTT,CASSARDRGQGSPLHF
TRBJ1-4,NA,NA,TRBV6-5,TGTGCCAGCAGTTACACCGCCGGGGGGAATGAAAAACTGTTTTTT,CASSYTAGGNEKLFF
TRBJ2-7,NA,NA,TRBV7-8,TGTGCCAGCAGCTACCTGGAGCCAGTCCACGAGCAGTACTTC,CASSYLEPVHEQYF
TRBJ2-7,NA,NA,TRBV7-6,TGTGCCAGCAGCTTAGAGACAGGCAAGAGGTACGAGCAGTACTTC,CASSLETGKRYEQYF
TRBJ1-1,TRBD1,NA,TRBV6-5,TGTGCCAGCAGTTACCCGATGGGACAGGGCACTGAAGCTTTCTTT,CASSYPMGQGTEAFF
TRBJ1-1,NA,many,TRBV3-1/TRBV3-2,TGTGCCAGCAGCCAGCAGGGTGAAGCTTTCTTT,CASSQQGEAFF
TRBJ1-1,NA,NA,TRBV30,TGTGCCTGGAGTTTCTCGGGGATAAACACTGAAGCTTTCTTT,CAWSFSGINTEAFF
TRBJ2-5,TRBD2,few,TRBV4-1,TGCGCCAGCAGCCCCCGGGACTATCTAGAGACCCAGTACTTC,CASSPRDYLETQYF
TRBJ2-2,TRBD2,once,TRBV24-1,TGTGCCACCAAGCCCCCCCCGGGGGGCACCGGGGAGCTGTTTTTT,CATKPPPGGTGELFF
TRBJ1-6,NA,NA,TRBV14,TGTGCCAGCAGCCAAGATTCCGGGTTGAATTCACCCCTCCACTTT,CASSQDSGLNSPLHF
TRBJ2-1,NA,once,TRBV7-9,TGTGCCAGCAGCGCCCGACTAGATTCTACGGGTGAGCAGTTCTTC,CASSARLDSTGEQFF
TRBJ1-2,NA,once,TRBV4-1,TGCGCCAGCAGCCAAGATGAGGGTAGCTATGGCTACACCTTC,CASSQDEGSYGYTF
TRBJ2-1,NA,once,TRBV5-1,TGCGCCAGCAGCGTGACAGGACCCAGCTCCTACAATGAGCAGTTCTTC,CASSVTGPSSYNEQFF
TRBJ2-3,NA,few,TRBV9,TGTGCCAGCAGCACGCGGAGGTCAGGCACAGATACGCAGTATTTT,CASSTRRSGTDTQYF
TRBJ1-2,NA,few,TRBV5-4,TGTGCCAGCAGCCACCCGGGGTCGAGAAACTATGGCTACACCTTC,CASSHPGSRNYGYTF
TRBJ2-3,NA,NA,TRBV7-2,TGTGCCAGCAGCTCGTACGGGACACTCCTCACAGATACGCAGTATTTT,CASSSYGTLLTDTQYF
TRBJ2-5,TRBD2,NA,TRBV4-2,TGTGCCAGCAGCCAAGATAGTGCGGGGGGCTCTTCGGAGACCCAGTACTTC,CASSQDSAGGSSETQYF
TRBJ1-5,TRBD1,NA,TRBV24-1,TGTGCCACCAGTGCGGGGGACAGGGGCAGCAATCAGCCCCAGCATTTT,CATSAGDRGSNQPQHF
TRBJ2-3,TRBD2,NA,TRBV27,TGTGCCAGCAGGGGGGGGTGGGGAACTAGCACAGATACGCAGTATTTT,CASRGGWGTSTDTQYF
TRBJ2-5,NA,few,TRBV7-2,TGTGCCAGCAGCGAGCAAGAGACCCAGTACTTC,CASSEQETQYF
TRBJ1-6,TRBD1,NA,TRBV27,TGTGCCAGCAGTCTTTGGACAGGGTCGCCTTCACCCCTCCACTTT,CASSLWTGSPSPLHF
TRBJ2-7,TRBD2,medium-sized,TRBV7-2,TGTGCCAGCAGCACACTCCCCGGGGGGTCCTACGAGCAGTACTTC,CASSTLPGGSYEQYF
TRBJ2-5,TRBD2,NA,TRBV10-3,TGTGCCATCAGTACCGGGACAGCAGGACTAGCGGGGGTAGAGACCCAGTACTTC,CAISTGTAGLAGVETQYF
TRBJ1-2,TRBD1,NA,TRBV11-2,TGTGCCAGCAGCTTAGACAGGGGGGCCTACTATGGCTACACCTTC,CASSLDRGAYYGYTF